Reported below is one T cell receptor beta chain. Its antigen remains unknown. This sample was taken from a study of cytomegalovirus exposure and HLA in healthy donors. Study information: Per a later analysis, the roughly 690 first-cohort and 110 or so validation repertoires shared one platform. Whole-study findings and limits: The authors confirmed in vitro that three CMV-associated chains were specific for CMV antigens. Published work reported that the classifier diagnosed cytomegalovirus status with high specificity and sensitivity.

Profiled with immunoSEQ multiplex PCR; TCRdb holds only in-frame clones, not every one. The table includes about 78,000 clones, 90% to 96% detected once. V lost 3 bases to trimming and J lost 2 bases, with 14 bases between them. Germline V CDR1 and CDR2: SGHAT, FQNNGV. This CDR3 contains 16 residues. The V gene is TRBV11-2, the J gene TRBJ2-1; D unresolved. Sequenced material: PBMCs. This TCR came from a man aged 18-30 years in good health and CMV-seropositive. CDR3 protein: CASSLIRLGAYNEQFF. The DNA for the CDR3 is TGTGCCAGCAGCTTGATACGGTTAGGAGCCTACAATGAGCAGTTCTTC. The full variable domain, in which reference TRBV11-2 and TRBJ2-1 provide the parts outside the CDR3, is EAGVAQSPRYKIIEKRQSVAFWCNPISGHATLYWYQQILGQGPKLLIQFQNNGVVDDSQLPKDRFSAERLKGVDSTLKIQPAKLEDSAVYLCASSLIRLGAYNEQFFGPGTRLTVL.